These 3 T cell receptor beta chains share one sample of origin, sequenced in a study of Ad26.COV2.S vaccination and SARS-CoV-2 variants. Only in-frame clones appear in the TCRdb table, and some are missing; sequencing was by immunoSEQ multiplex PCR. Among roughly 680,000 clones listed, about 90% were seen once. The treatment here: 15 to 20 received Ad26.COV2.S at low or high dose, single or two shots; 5 received placebo; per-sample allocation not given. Each sample was drawn 63 days after the first injection (of vaccine or placebo). The sample in question was peripheral blood, obtained in a trial of Ad26.COV2.S vaccine versus placebo. These receptors were collected from a person between 18 and 60 years old who received the Ad26.COV2.S COVID-19 vaccine or a placebo.

The chain combines TRBV11-3 with TRBJ1-1; no clear D. CDR1 is SGHNT and CDR2 is YENEEA in the germline V gene. This CDR3 comprises 13 residues. Trimming stripped 5 bases from V and 3 bases from J, with 10 bases between. This chain's CDR3 is CASSLAPYTEAFF. The CDR3 DNA reads as TGTGCCAGCAGCCTAGCCCCGTACACTGAAGCTTTCTTT.

The J gene is TRBJ2-1, the V gene TRBV3-1 (or the pseudogene TRBV3-2); TRBD2 agrees at 11 bases. V lost 4 bases, J lost 2 bases, and 4 bases stayed unmatched. Per germline, CDR1 LGHDT and CDR2 YNNKEL (reference sequence). This CDR3 comprises 16 residues. Here the CDR3 reads CASSRGTSGPYNEQFF. The CDR3 nucleotides are TGTGCCAGCAGCCGAGGGACTAGCGGACCCTACAATGAGCAGTTCTTC.

The V gene is TRBV5-6, the J gene TRBJ2-1, with 10 bases that match TRBD1. The V gene's germline CDR1 is SGHDT and CDR2 YYEEEE. J was trimmed by 8 bases and V by 0 bases; bases with no gene match: 8. The CDR3 covers 16 residues. The CDR3 DNA reads TGTGCCAGCAGCTTGGATTTGGGACAGGGGTGGGATGAGCAGTTCTTC. Translating it yields CASSLDLGQGWDEQFF.